This entry describes one TCR beta chain. The PCR had 60 Vbeta and 13 Jbeta primers. TCRdb keeps only in-frame clones here, not all; method: immunoSEQ multiplex PCR. The repertoire table contains tens of thousands of clones. These data come from a study of cytomegalovirus exposure and HLA in healthy donors. The source is a woman aged 25 to 45 in good health and CMV-seronegative. Sample: PBMCs.

This chain's CDR3 is CASSLAGGLQDEQFF. The DNA of the CDR3 is TGTGCCAGCAGCCTAGCGGGGGGGCTTCAGGATGAGCAGTTCTTC. V usage is TRBV6-6 and J usage is TRBJ2-1; 12 bases match TRBD2. This CDR3 is built from 15 residues. CDR1 is MNHNY and CDR2 is SVGAGI in the germline V gene (reference sequence). The V segment lost 6 bases and the J segment 8 bases; nucleotides outside the gene matches: 8.